The 32 T cell receptor beta chains below all came from one sample that was sequenced in a study of T cells expressing NK-cell markers. No DNA is given; TCRdb re-called the 5' RACE reads and lists each CDR3 protein once. The sample data list 350,000 to 400,000 distinct CDR3 sequences. Sequenced input: blood T cells: a sorted CD56 or NKG2C T cell subset, CD4+ or CD8+ T cells, or bulk PBMC T cells (not recorded which). Receptors originate from a woman between 45 and 60 years old in good health.

The rearrangement links TRBV2 to TRBJ1-2. The CDR3 sequence is 12 residues long. Germline loops: CDR1 SNHLY, CDR2 FYNNEI. The CDR3: CASSEGRGGYTF.

V gene TRBV7-9 combines with J gene TRBJ1-1; with no DNA, the TCRdb D assignment of TRBD1 cannot be verified. CDR1 is SEHNR and CDR2 is FQNEAQ in the germline V gene (reference sequence). The CDR3 has 15 residues. The CDR3 loop reads CASSATGHLNTEAFF. The full variable domain, rest sourced from reference TRBV7-9 and TRBJ1-1, is DTGVSQNPRHKITKRGQNVTFRCDPISEHNRLYWYRQTLGQGPEFLTYFQNEAQLEKSRLLSDRFSAERPKGSFSTLEIQRTEQGDSAMYLCASSATGHLNTEAFFGQGTRLTVV.

The rearrangement joins TRBV7-2 to TRBJ2-5; as DNA is missing, the TRBD1 call by TCRdb cannot be tested. CDR1 is SGHTA, CDR2 FQGNSA, per germline. The CDR3 consists of 13 residues. CDR3 sequence reads: CASGQGPFETQYF.

The V gene is TRBV28, the J gene TRBJ2-3; TCRdb reports TRBD1, a call that lacks DNA to check it against. The CDR3 consists of 14 residues. Germline loops: CDR1 MDHEN, CDR2 SYDVKM. CDR3 protein: CASSLIQTGRRQYF.

The chain combines TRBV20-1 with TRBJ2-1; checking the TCRdb D call of TRBD2 is not possible without DNA. Germline CDR1 DFQATT, CDR2 SNEGSKA (reference sequence). The CDR3 spans 15 residues. The CDR3 region is CSAPSGSISYNEQFF.

V usage is TRBV2 and J usage is TRBJ2-3; TCRdb outputs TRBD2, but without DNA this stays unchecked. Germline V CDR1 and CDR2: SNHLY, FYNNEI. The CDR3 length is 12 residues. CDR3 residues: CASTAGEDSQYF.

The chain joins TRBV5-1 to TRBJ2-4; TCRdb returns TRBD1, unconfirmable since there is no DNA. The CDR3 consists of 16 residues. Germline CDR1 reads SGHRS; CDR2 reads YFSETQ. CDR3 region: CASSTDRALAKNIQYF.

The chain combines TRBV11-3 with TRBJ2-5; the D call of TRBD1 rests on TCRdb alone, since no DNA is present to check it. The CDR3 length is 15 residues. Germline CDR1 is SGHNT and CDR2 is YENEEA. The CDR3: CASSSWTGGKETQYF.

The V call is TRBV3-1, the J call TRBJ2-4; TCRdb calls TRBD1, which cannot be checked without DNA. The CDR3 extends over 16 amino acids. Per the germline V gene, CDR1 is LGHDT and CDR2 is YNNKEL (reference sequence). This CDR3 reads CASRQASALEENIQYF.

The V gene is TRBV20-1, the J gene TRBJ1-5; the D gene TCRdb calls, TRBD1, cannot be checked with no DNA. Germline values: CDR1 DFQATT, CDR2 SNEGSKA (reference sequence). This CDR3 spans 15 amino acids. This chain's CDR3 is CSARDLGRENQPQHF.

The V gene is TRBV25-1, the J gene TRBJ2-3; with no DNA, the TCRdb D assignment of TRBD2 cannot be verified. Germline CDR1 is MGHDK and CDR2 is SYGVNS. The CDR3 consists of 15 residues. CDR3 in amino acids: CASRATSGRTDTQYF.

The rearrangement uses TRBV7-8 and TRBJ2-1; TCRdb designates TRBD2, a call that cannot be tested without DNA. CDR1 is SGHVS and CDR2 is FQNEAQ in the germline V gene. The CDR3 sequence is 18 residues long. CDR3 sequence: CASSLAFDPGLESNEQFF.

V and J are TRBV29-1 and TRBJ2-3; TCRdb picks TRBD2, but there is no DNA to check that call. Germline V CDR1 and CDR2: SQVTM, ANQGSEA. The CDR3 runs to 14 residues. CDR3 sequence reads: CSVEGISGRDTQYF.

CDR3 sequence: CAWSPRTAAQGTQYF. The V gene is TRBV30, the J gene TRBJ2-5; checking the TCRdb D call of TRBD1 is not possible without DNA. CDR3 size: 15 residues. The germline gives CDR1 GTSNPN, CDR2 SVGIG (reference sequence). The entire variable domain, with the rest obtained from reference TRBV30 and TRBJ2-5, is as follows: SQTIHQWPATLVQPVGSPLSLECTVEGTSNPNLYWYRQAAGRGLQLLFYSVGIGQISSEVPQNLSASRPQDRQFILSSKKLLLSDSGFYLCAWSPRTAAQGTQYFGPGTRLLVL.

The chain carries TRBV12-3 or TRBV12-4 and TRBJ2-5; TCRdb indicates TRBD1, and absent DNA this call remains unverified. The CDR3 has 14 amino acids. This CDR3 is CASTLDRVWETQYF.

The chain combines TRBV18 with TRBJ2-3; TCRdb's D call of TRBD2 is untestable without DNA. The CDR3 contains 14 residues. Germline V lookup: CDR1 KGHSH, CDR2 LQKENI. CDR3: CASTEGGPPDTQYF.

The CDR3 is CASSSRTSGRASNKNEQFF. The chain joins TRBV7-8 to TRBJ2-1; TCRdb outputs TRBD2, but without DNA this stays unchecked. CDR1 is SGHVS, CDR2 FQNEAQ, per germline. The CDR3 loop spans 19 amino acids. The full variable domain, in which reference TRBV7-8 and TRBJ2-1 provide the parts outside the CDR3, is GAGVSQSPRYKVAKRGQDVALRCDPISGHVSLFWYQQALGQGPEFLTYFQNEAQLDKSGLPSDRFFAERPEGSVSTLKIQRTQQEDSAVYLCASSSRTSGRASNKNEQFFGPGTRLTVL.

The chain's CDR3 is CSVQATGDNYGYTF. The J gene is TRBJ1-2, the V gene TRBV20-1; TCRdb lists TRBD1, though no DNA is available to test this call. The germline gives CDR1 DFQATT, CDR2 SNEGSKA (reference sequence). The CDR3 runs 14 residues.

The chain carries TRBV28 and TRBJ2-1; TCRdb calls TRBD2, which cannot be checked without DNA. The CDR3 has 15 residues. Looked up from germline, CDR1 is MDHEN and CDR2 is SYDVKM. This chain's CDR3 is CASSLFLAGYNEQFF.

The CDR3 loop is CASSPTTIGTDTQYF. This chain links TRBV12-3 or TRBV12-4 with TRBJ2-3. The CDR3 is 15 residues long.

The chain recombines TRBV6-5 with TRBJ2-1; lacking DNA, the TRBD1 call made by TCRdb goes unchecked. The CDR3 sequence is 14 residues long. CDR1 and CDR2 from the germline V gene are MNHEY and SVGAGI. This CDR3 reads CASSYGGGYNEQFF.

V gene TRBV20-1 combines with J gene TRBJ2-7. The CDR3 has 14 amino acids. The germline V gene encodes CDR1 DFQATT and CDR2 SNEGSKA (reference sequence). The CDR3 is CSARVSSQPYEQYF.

The chain has TRBV9 and TRBJ2-1; TCRdb designates TRBD1, a call that cannot be tested without DNA. There are 15 residues in the CDR3. The germline CDR1 and CDR2 sequences are SGDLS and YYNGEE. CDR3 sequence: CASSVGVSTYNEQFF. The variable domain in full, completed from reference TRBV9 and TRBJ2-1, reads DSGVTQTPKHLITATGQRVTLRCSPRSGDLSVYWYQQSLDQGLQFLIQYYNGEERAKGNILERFSAQQFPDLHSELNLSSLELGDSALYFCASSVGVSTYNEQFFGPGTRLTVL.

V and J are TRBV2 and TRBJ1-5; TCRdb designates TRBD1, a call that cannot be tested without DNA. CDR3 length: 14 amino acids. The V gene's germline CDR1 is SNHLY and CDR2 FYNNEI. CDR3 in amino acids: CASKGQGMIQPQHF.

The CDR3 reads CASSLLAGGIADTQYF. The V and J genes are TRBV28 and TRBJ2-3; the D call of TRBD2 rests on TCRdb alone, since no DNA is present to check it. This CDR3 is built from 16 residues. Germline V gene data show CDR1 as MDHEN and CDR2 as SYDVKM.

Here the CDR3 reads CASSPGREKNTDTQYF. The chain combines TRBV3-1 with TRBJ2-3; absent DNA, TCRdb's TRBD2 call cannot be checked. Germline lookup yields CDR1 LGHDT and CDR2 YNNKEL (reference sequence). The CDR3 sequence is 16 residues long.

The V gene is TRBV24-1, the J gene TRBJ2-2; absent DNA, TCRdb's TRBD1 call cannot be checked. This CDR3 contains 16 residues. Germline V CDR1 and CDR2: KGHDR, SFDVKD. The CDR3 loop reads CATSDWGGSDTGELFF.

The V call is TRBV20-1, the J call TRBJ2-7; TCRdb outputs TRBD1, but without DNA this stays unchecked. In germline, CDR1 is DFQATT, CDR2 SNEGSKA (reference sequence). CDR3 length equals 14 residues. This CDR3 is CSAMPGRRSYEQYF.

The rearrangement links TRBV28 to TRBJ1-2. This CDR3 is 12 amino acids long. Germline V gene data show CDR1 as MDHEN and CDR2 as SYDVKM. The CDR3 protein is CASKAGSHGYTF.

The CDR3 spells CATNSEANYGYTF. The V and J genes are TRBV10-3 and TRBJ1-2. Germline lookup yields CDR1 ENHRY and CDR2 SYGVKD. CDR3 length equals 13 residues.

This chain uses TRBV28 with TRBJ2-4. The CDR3 has 15 residues. Germline V gene sequence: CDR1 MDHEN, CDR2 SYDVKM. The CDR3: CASSLNFLAKNIQYF.

The chain uses TRBV30 and TRBJ2-2; TCRdb picks TRBD2, but there is no DNA to check that call. The germline CDR1 and CDR2 sequences are GTSNPN and SVGIG (reference sequence). The CDR3 is made up of 16 amino acids. The CDR3: CAWSGSGWGPTGELFF. Full variable domain (remainder filled in from reference TRBV30 and TRBJ2-2): SQTIHQWPATLVQPVGSPLSLECTVEGTSNPNLYWYRQAAGRGLQLLFYSVGIGQISSEVPQNLSASRPQDRQFILSSKKLLLSDSGFYLCAWSGSGWGPTGELFFGEGSRLTVL.